A single sample is the source of the 28 T cell receptor beta chains below, sequenced in a study of blood T cell repertoires in COVID-19. TCRdb's table, derived via immunoSEQ multiplex PCR, lists solely in-frame clones and lacks some. Of fewer than 500,000 clones in the sample, about nine tenths were seen once. Input material: PBMCs or T cells enriched from blood (not recorded which). Source of these receptors: a woman in her late teens or twenties who had recovered from COVID-19.

The chain has TRBV6-5 and TRBJ1-6; 7 bases fit TRBD1. The CDR3 is 14 residues long. The germline gives CDR1 MNHEY, CDR2 SVGAGI. V was clipped by 6 bases and J by 9 bases; unmatched bases: 8. CDR3 protein: CASSRQGVRSPLHF. For the CDR3, the DNA is TGTGCCAGCAGCCGACAGGGAGTACGTTCACCCCTCCACTTT.

The V gene is TRBV18, the J gene TRBJ2-5, with D possibly being TRBD1 (6 bases). The germline CDR1 and CDR2 sequences are KGHSH and LQKENI. The CDR3 sequence is 13 residues long. Trimming shortened V by 4 bases and J by 2 bases, and 8 bases separated the two germline ends. The CDR3 loop is CASSLGTQETQYF. As DNA, the CDR3 is TGTGCCAGCTCACTGGGGACACAAGAGACCCAGTACTTC.

This clone was seen a handful of times. This chain joins TRBV2 and TRBJ2-1; 7 bases fit TRBD2. Looked up from germline, CDR1 is SNHLY and CDR2 is FYNNEI. V shed 8 bases and J 0 bases; nucleotides not matched to a gene: 16. The CDR3 sequence is 18 residues long. CDR3 protein: CASRYGAGRAGSYNEQFF. The CDR3 DNA reads as TGTGCCAGCCGGTATGGGGCAGGGAGGGCCGGCTCCTACAATGAGCAGTTCTTC.

The rearrangement uses TRBV4-2 and TRBJ2-7; 11 nucleotides agree with TRBD2. J lost 1 base, V lost 4 bases, and 3 bases had no gene match. The germline CDR1 and CDR2 sequences are LGHNA and YNFKEQ. The CDR3 has 15 residues. CDR3 amino acids: CASSPSSGGSYEQYF. The CDR3 region has the DNA TGTGCCAGCAGCCCTTCTAGCGGGGGGTCCTACGAGCAGTACTTC.

V usage is TRBV4-1 and J usage is TRBJ1-2, with D unclear. The length of the CDR3 is 18 residues. The germline V and J ends were trimmed by 1 base and 0 bases, with 18 bases remaining between them. Germline assignment: CDR1 MGHRA and CDR2 YSYEKL. CDR3 nucleotide sequence: TGCGCCAGCAGCCAAGCAGTCCGCACATTCAAACCTAACTATGGCTACACCTTC. Amino acid sequence: CASSQAVRTFKPNYGYTF.

Turning to this clone: A single base separates this from a much larger clone, so it may be a read error. V is TRBV12-3 or TRBV12-4 and J is TRBJ1-1; tentatively, D is TRBD1 (6 bases). This CDR3 comprises 13 residues. V lost 2 bases to trimming and J lost 3 bases, with 7 bases between them. The CDR3 DNA follows: TGTGCCAGCAGTTTATACAGGGACACTGAAGCTTTCTTT. Protein sequence: CASSLYRDTEAFF.

This clone was recorded once. This chain uses TRBV28 with TRBJ1-2; D gene ambiguous. CDR3 size: 15 residues. CDR1 and CDR2 (germline): MDHEN, SYDVKM. Trimming stripped 3 bases from V and 0 bases from J, with 11 bases between. The CDR3 nucleotides are TGTGCCAGCAGTTTCGGGTCCGATCCTAACTATGGCTACACCTTC. Translating it yields CASSFGSDPNYGYTF.

J is TRBJ1-4 and V is TRBV5-1; D is unresolved. The germline V gene encodes CDR1 SGHRS and CDR2 YFSETQ. This CDR3 region has 14 residues. Trimming left V 0 bases short and J 3 bases short, with 6 bases between. Written as DNA, the CDR3 is TGCGCCAGCAGCTTGGGAGGGCCTAATGAAAAACTGTTTTTT. Protein product: CASSLGGPNEKLFF.

The chain carries TRBV18 and TRBJ1-1; 7 nucleotides match TRBD1. Germline V CDR1 and CDR2: KGHSH, LQKENI. V shed 2 bases, J shed 3 bases, and the junction held 6 bases outside the gene matches. The CDR3 has 15 amino acids. The CDR3 spells CASSPSTGLDTEAFF. The CDR3 DNA is TGTGCCAGCTCACCATCGACAGGGTTGGACACTGAAGCTTTCTTT.

V gene TRBV28 combines with J gene TRBJ1-2, with TRBD1 matching 8 bases. Germline V gives CDR1 MDHEN, CDR2 SYDVKM. V trimming: 10 bases; J trimming: 7 bases; junction bases outside the gene matches: 8. This CDR3 is built from 12 residues. The CDR3 protein is CATQTGVGGYTF. The CDR3 bases are TGTGCCACCCAGACAGGGGTGGGTGGCTACACCTTC.

This chain joins TRBV28 and TRBJ2-3; D possibly corresponds to TRBD1 (7 bases). V was trimmed by 5 bases and J by 0 bases, leaving 21 bases between them. Germline V CDR1 and CDR2: MDHEN, SYDVKM. This CDR3 has 18 amino acids. For the CDR3, the DNA is TGTGCCAGCAGTCTCCCGCAGGGGGGCCTGATAAGCACAGATACGCAGTATTTT. Amino acids: CASSLPQGGLISTDTQYF.

With regard to this clone: A read error may account for a junction end that differs from germline. The CDR3 nucleotides are TGTGCCAGCAGTTATAGCAGTCAGCCCCAGCATTTT. Encoded protein: CASSYSSQPQHF. The chain has TRBV28 and TRBJ1-5; D is ambiguous. CDR3 size: 12 residues. In germline, CDR1 is MDHEN, CDR2 SYDVKM. The whole variable domain, filled in from reference TRBV28 and TRBJ1-5, reads DVKVTQSSRYLVKRTGEKVFLECVQDMDHENMFWYRQDPGLGLRLIYFSYDVKMKEKGDIPEGYSVSREKKERFSLILESASTNQTSMYLCASSYSSQPQHFGDGTRLSIL.

This clone was detected a few times. The gene calls are TRBV29-1 and TRBJ1-1; TRBD1 matches 11 bases. The CDR3 has 13 residues. The ends lost 6 bases at V and 5 bases at J; junction bases unmatched: 5. Germline V gene data show CDR1 as SQVTM and CDR2 as ANQGSEA. The CDR3 loop reads CSVMGQGGTEAFF. The CDR3 bases are TGCAGCGTCATGGGACAGGGGGGGACTGAAGCTTTCTTT.

This chain connects TRBV24-1 to TRBJ2-2; D uncertain. There are 12 residues in the CDR3. V was shortened by 5 bases and J by 5 bases, with 5 bases between the two germline ends. The germline V gene has CDR1 KGHDR and CDR2 SFDVKD. CDR3 DNA sequence: TGTGCCACCAGTGGCCGGACCGGGGAGCTGTTTTTT. Translating gives CATSGRTGELFF.

Only a few counts were recorded for this clone. The chain carries TRBV28 and TRBJ2-4, with D perhaps TRBD1 (5 bases). Germline loops: CDR1 MDHEN, CDR2 SYDVKM. The CDR3 runs to 12 residues. The germline V and J ends were trimmed by 9 bases and 9 bases, with 15 bases remaining between them. CDR3 in DNA: TGTGCCAGTTCAAGGCGAAGGGGCATTCAGTACTTC. It yields the protein CASSRRRGIQYF. The whole variable domain, remainder taken from reference TRBV28 and TRBJ2-4, is DVKVTQSSRYLVKRTGEKVFLECVQDMDHENMFWYRQDPGLGLRLIYFSYDVKMKEKGDIPEGYSVSREKKERFSLILESASTNQTSMYLCASSRRRGIQYFGAGTRLSVL.

The V and J genes are TRBV2 and TRBJ2-1; D may be TRBD2 (7 bases). This CDR3 has 16 residues. V gave up 0 bases and J gave up 3 bases, with 12 bases separating them. Germline V gene lookup returns CDR1 SNHLY and CDR2 FYNNEI. This CDR3 reads CASSEASGGFYNEQFF. CDR3 nucleotide sequence: TGTGCCAGCAGTGAAGCGTCGGGGGGCTTCTACAATGAGCAGTTCTTC.

The CDR3 loop is CASSFTSGAEVDTQYF. In DNA, the CDR3 is TGTGCCAGCAGCTTTACTAGCGGGGCCGAGGTGGATACGCAGTATTTT. The chain links TRBV5-8 to TRBJ2-3; 10 bases agree with TRBD2. CDR3 size: 16 residues. V was clipped by 2 bases and J by 6 bases; unmatched bases: 9. The germline CDR1 and CDR2 sequences are SGHTS and YDEGEE.

Here the CDR3 reads CASREDRLSYGYTF. As DNA, the CDR3 is TGCGCCAGCAGAGAGGACAGACTTTCCTATGGCTACACCTTC. This rearrangement joins TRBV5-1 to TRBJ1-2, with D possibly TRBD1 on 6 matching bases. This CDR3 spans 14 amino acids. The germline gives CDR1 SGHRS, CDR2 YFSETQ. The ends were cut back, 5 bases at V and 4 bases at J, with 15 bases in the middle.

There are a few counts of this clone. The chain is built from TRBV4-1 and TRBJ2-5, with 7 bases that match TRBD2. The J segment lost 5 bases and the V segment lost 4 bases, leaving 10 bases of the junction unmatched. The length of the CDR3 is 15 residues. Germline values: CDR1 MGHRA, CDR2 YSYEKL. CDR3 loop: CASSRGAGSGETQYF. CDR3 DNA: TGCGCCAGCAGCCGTGGAGCGGGGTCCGGGGAGACCCAGTACTTC.

The V gene is TRBV9, the J gene TRBJ1-2; TRBD1 matches at 10 bases. Trimming took 5 bases from V and 7 from J; bases not matched to a gene: 5. Germline CDR1 is SGDLS and CDR2 is YYNGEE. The CDR3 contains 13 residues. The CDR3 region has the DNA TGTGCCAGCAGTGGGACAGGGGTTGGTGGCTACACCTTC. This encodes CASSGTGVGGYTF. The complete variable domain, with remaining parts taken from reference TRBV9 and TRBJ1-2, reads DSGVTQTPKHLITATGQRVTLRCSPRSGDLSVYWYQQSLDQGLQFLIQYYNGEERAKGNILERFSAQQFPDLHSELNLSSLELGDSALYFCASSGTGVGGYTFGSGTRLTVV.

The chain recombines TRBV12-2 with TRBJ2-7; TRBD2 reflects the table's D call only, with no check against the DNA. TRBV12-2 is termed a pseudogene. The CDR3 extends over 15 amino acids. CDR3 coding DNA: TGTGCAAGTCGGTCACGGACTAGCGGAATATACGAGCAGTACTTC. It codes for CASRSRTSGIYEQYF.

The chain recombines TRBV28 with TRBJ1-2; TRBD1 might be the D (6 bases). The CDR3 sequence is 14 residues long. V was shortened by 5 bases and J by 4 bases, with 14 bases between the two germline ends. Per germline, CDR1 MDHEN and CDR2 SYDVKM. CDR3 region: CASSARTVFYGYTF. The CDR3 DNA reads TGTGCCAGCAGTGCCCGGACAGTTTTCTATGGCTACACCTTC.

The chain employs TRBV27 and TRBJ2-7, with D unclear. The germline CDR1 and CDR2 sequences are MNHEY and SMNVEV (reference sequence). Deletions cut 3 bases from V and 2 bases from J, with 11 bases between. CDR3 length equals 14 residues. CDR3 nucleotide sequence: TGTGCCAGCAGTTTTAGTGGAGATGCCTACGAGCAGTACTTC. Amino acids: CASSFSGDAYEQYF.

The chain links TRBV5-1 to TRBJ2-5; TRBD2 agrees at 12 bases. The germline gives CDR1 SGHRS, CDR2 YFSETQ. V was clipped by 4 bases and J by 7 bases; unmatched bases: 8. The length of the CDR3 is 15 residues. The CDR3 region is CASSGRTSGEGTQYF. The CDR3, as DNA: TGCGCCAGCAGCGGTAGGACTAGCGGGGAAGGGACCCAGTACTTC.

V is TRBV12-5 and J is TRBJ1-6; unclear D gene. Germline CDR1 LGHNT, CDR2 FRNRAP. The ends were cut back, 0 bases at V and 10 bases at J, with 16 bases in the middle. The length of the CDR3 is 16 residues. The DNA for the CDR3 is TGTGCTAGTGGTTTGGTAGTCAACAGAGACGCCTCACCCCTCCACTTT. Its translation is CASGLVVNRDASPLHF. The full variable domain, completed using reference TRBV12-5 and TRBJ1-6, is DARVTQTPRHKVTEMGQEVTMRCQPILGHNTVFWYRQTMMQGLELLAYFRNRAPLDDSGMPKDRFSAEMPDATLATLKIQPSEPRDSAVYFCASGLVVNRDASPLHFGNGTRLTVT.

The genes are TRBV13 and TRBJ2-3; 12 bases line up with TRBD2. This CDR3 has 17 amino acids. From germline, CDR1 is PRHDT and CDR2 FYEKMQ (reference sequence). The junction had 6 bases not matched to a gene; V was cut back by 4 bases and J by 1 base. CDR3 sequence reads: CASSSLGTSGRTDTQYF. The CDR3 DNA is TGTGCCAGCAGCTCTCTCGGGACTAGCGGGCGCACAGATACGCAGTATTTT.

The rearrangement links TRBV5-1 to TRBJ1-4; 9 bases are shared with TRBD1. V was pared by 0 bases and J by 4 bases, with 7 bases of the junction left unmatched. Per germline, CDR1 SGHRS and CDR2 YFSETQ. The CDR3 is 17 residues long. The CDR3 protein is CASSLGWTGDLNEKLFF. The CDR3 DNA follows: TGCGCCAGCAGCTTGGGGTGGACAGGGGATCTTAATGAAAAACTGTTTTTT.

The rearrangement links TRBV18 to TRBJ1-2; D may be TRBD1 (6 bases). The CDR3 consists of 13 residues. Germline assignment: CDR1 KGHSH and CDR2 LQKENI. With 6 bases removed from V and 7 bases from J, the gap between germline ends came to 15 bases. CDR3 nucleotides: TGTGCCAGCTCTCCCATTAGGGGGTCTGGCTACACCTTC. Its translation: CASSPIRGSGYTF.